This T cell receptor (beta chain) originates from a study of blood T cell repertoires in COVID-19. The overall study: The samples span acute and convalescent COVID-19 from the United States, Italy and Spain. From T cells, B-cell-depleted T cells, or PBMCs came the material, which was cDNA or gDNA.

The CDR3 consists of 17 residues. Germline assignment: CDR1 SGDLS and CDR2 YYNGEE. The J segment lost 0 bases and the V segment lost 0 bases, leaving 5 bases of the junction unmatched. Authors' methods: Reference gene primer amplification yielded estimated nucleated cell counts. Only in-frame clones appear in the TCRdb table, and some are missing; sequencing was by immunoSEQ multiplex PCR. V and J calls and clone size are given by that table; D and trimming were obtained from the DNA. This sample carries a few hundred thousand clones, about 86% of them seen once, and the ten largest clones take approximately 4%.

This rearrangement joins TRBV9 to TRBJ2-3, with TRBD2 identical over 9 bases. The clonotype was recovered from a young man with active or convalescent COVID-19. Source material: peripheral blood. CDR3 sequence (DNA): TGTGCCAGCAGCGTAGAGGGACTAGCAGCCAGCACAGATACGCAGTATTTT. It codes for CASSVEGLAASTDTQYF.